The rows below give T cell receptor beta chains drawn from one sample of a study of blood T cell repertoires in COVID-19. Only in-frame clones appear in the TCRdb table, and some are missing; sequencing was by immunoSEQ multiplex PCR. The table has fewer than 200,000 clones, about 93% seen once; the top ten hold 0.5% to 0.65%. The sample comprised peripheral blood. The source is a man aged 45-60 years with acute or convalescent COVID-19. The CDR3 runs from the conserved cysteine through the conserved F or W. The order of the fields is V gene, J gene, CDR3 protein.

>TRBV19|TRBJ2-6
CASRATSGANVLTF
>TRBV3-1/TRBV3-2|TRBJ1-1
CASSPPTGGKAFF
>TRBV10-2|TRBJ1-2
CASSPGGGYTF
>TRBV4-1|TRBJ2-7
CASSQDKTLHEQYF
>TRBV28|TRBJ1-5
CASSPDPGSNQPQHF
>TRBV9|TRBJ2-2
CASSAFNTGELFF
>TRBV5-4|TRBJ1-2
CASSLAGGTGRGYTF
>TRBV27|TRBJ1-6
CASNPRQGLNSPLHF
>TRBV18|TRBJ1-6
CASSIQGLSSPLHF
>TRBV30|TRBJ1-6
CAWSVRGGTSPLHF
>TRBV3-1/TRBV3-2|TRBJ1-1
CASSQETDWQAFF
>TRBV19|TRBJ2-1
CAAGEGVKQFF
>TRBV2|TRBJ2-3
CASSGQGGDTQYF
>TRBV4-1|TRBJ1-2
CASSQELRGNYGYTF
>TRBV9|TRBJ2-3
CASSERLVWAGDTQYF
>TRBV7-8|TRBJ2-5
CASSQSLKTQYF
>TRBV5-1|TRBJ1-1
CASRPTGVNTEAFF
>TRBV7-9|TRBJ1-2
CASSLGTGYGYTF
>TRBV6-1|TRBJ2-1
CASSLSGGTYNEQFF
>TRBV3-1/TRBV3-2|TRBJ1-4
CASSQDLRTNEKLFF
>TRBV4-1|TRBJ2-2
CASSPRTVNTGELFF
>TRBV19|TRBJ1-1
CASSGRQGSTAFF
>TRBV11-2|TRBJ2-2
CASSFTGDTNTGELFF
>TRBV28|TRBJ2-2
CASSLGGAGTGELFF
>TRBV27|TRBJ2-3
CASSFRASGRVTDTQYF
>TRBV7-2|TRBJ1-1
CASSKRTGGSTEAFF
>TRBV19|TRBJ2-2
CASSNRGSTGELFF
>TRBV7-2|TRBJ2-2
CASSLGGVVNTGELFF
>TRBV30|TRBJ2-6
CAWGQNSGANVLTF
>TRBV6-5|TRBJ1-4
CASRRLTGQFEKLFF
>TRBV4-3|TRBJ2-2
CASSQDWGGAGELFF
>TRBV24-1|TRBJ2-2
CATRASGSGGELFF
>TRBV6-5|TRBJ1-5
CASSGTAYMTQHF
>TRBV10-3|TRBJ2-3
CAISRGLAGGIGDTQYF
>TRBV4-2|TRBJ1-2
CASSQDPGVEESRGYTF
>TRBV6-2/TRBV6-3|TRBJ2-7
CASSYTGDSTVYEQYF
>TRBV7-3|TRBJ1-4
CASRVLVGVSEKLFF
>TRBV7-9|TRBJ2-7
CASSLDRSSYEQYF
>TRBV19|TRBJ1-1
CASSNELGTEAFF
>TRBV20-1|TRBJ1-2
CSASTTGNYGYTF
>TRBV27|TRBJ2-7
CASSMGQGWEQYF
>TRBV4-2|TRBJ2-7
CASSQDRGIYEQYF
>TRBV24-1|TRBJ2-3
CATGLSGTDTQYF
>TRBV29-1|TRBJ2-2
CSVEGRYNTGELFF
>TRBV30|TRBJ1-5
CAWSVGGSVNQPQHF
>TRBV4-1|TRBJ1-2
CASSQDRLSAGVRGYTF
>TRBV11-2|TRBJ2-1
CASSLFSGYSSYNEQFF
>TRBV5-1|TRBJ2-5
CASSLVGQIRQETQYF
>TRBV24-1|TRBJ1-5
CATSDPDQPQHF
>TRBV9|TRBJ2-5
CASSVAWGGRQETQYF
>TRBV5-1|TRBJ1-4
CASSLQGGEKLFF
>TRBV18|TRBJ2-1
CASSPPKGTGAHNEQFF
>TRBV24-1|TRBJ2-2
CATSDRRAGLANTGELFF